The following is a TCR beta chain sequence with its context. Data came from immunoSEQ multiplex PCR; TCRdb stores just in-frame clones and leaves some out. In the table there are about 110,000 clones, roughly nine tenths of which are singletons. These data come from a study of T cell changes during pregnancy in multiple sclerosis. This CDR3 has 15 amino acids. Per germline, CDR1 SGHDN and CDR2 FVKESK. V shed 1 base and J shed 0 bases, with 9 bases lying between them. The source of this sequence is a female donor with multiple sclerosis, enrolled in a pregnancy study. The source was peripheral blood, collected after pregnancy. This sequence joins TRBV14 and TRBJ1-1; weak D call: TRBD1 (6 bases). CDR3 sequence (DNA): TGTGCCAGCAGCCAAGTGGACAGCTTGAACACTGAAGCTTTCTTT. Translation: CASSQVDSLNTEAFF.